A single sample is the source of the 18 T cell receptor beta chains below, sequenced in a study of somatic mutations in cytotoxic T cells in rheumatoid arthritis (dated by TCRdb to about 2017). The library relied on the immunoSEQ multiplex PCR assay. The table comes from immuneACCESS by way of TCRdb, which keeps in-frame sequences with V and J called. Part of the clones is missing from these tables; in studies checked, under half for an unresolved V gene and the rest for unknown reasons. The sample table records 15,000 to 20,000 clones; 82% of these occur just once. The ten most abundant clones make up 15% to 20% of the sample. Sequences were obtained from CD8+ T cells sorted from blood. Receptors originate from a woman aged 45-65 years with rheumatoid arthritis.

The rearrangement links TRBV27 to TRBJ2-1; 8 nucleotides agree with TRBD2. This CDR3 has 15 residues. Germline V gene lookup returns CDR1 MNHEY and CDR2 SMNVEV (reference sequence). V lost 2 bases and J lost 5; bases outside the gene matches: 5. CDR3 nucleotides: TGTGCCAGCAGTTTAGGACTAGCAGCCAACAATGAGCAGTTCTTC. This encodes CASSLGLAANNEQFF.

This clone was seen a single time. V gene TRBV6-6 combines with J gene TRBJ2-3; 9 nucleotides match TRBD2. V trimming: 1 base; J trimming: 5 bases; junction bases outside the gene matches: 1. CDR1 and CDR2 from the germline V gene are MNHNY and SVGAGI (reference sequence). The CDR3 runs to 14 residues. The CDR3 here is CASSYLLAGDTQYF. CDR3 nucleotide sequence: TGTGCCAGCAGTTACTTACTAGCGGGAGATACGCAGTATTTT.

V is TRBV9 and J is TRBJ1-2, with D possibly TRBD1 on 6 matching bases. Germline V lookup: CDR1 SGDLS, CDR2 YYNGEE. The CDR3 has 15 amino acids. Deletions cut 4 bases from V and 5 bases from J, with 18 bases between. CDR3: CASSPRGGARYGYTF. The CDR3 DNA reads TGTGCCAGCAGCCCTCGGGGGGGGGCGCGGTATGGCTACACCTTC.

DNA for the CDR3: TGTGCCAGCAGGGGCCTAGGGAACACCGGGGAGCTGTTTTTT. Its translation is CASRGLGNTGELFF. The rearrangement joins TRBV27 to TRBJ2-2; D call uncertain. CDR1 MNHEY and CDR2 SMNVEV come from the germline V gene (reference sequence). With 6 bases removed from V and 1 base from J, the gap between germline ends came to 9 bases. The CDR3 extends over 14 amino acids.

The gene calls are TRBV6-4 and TRBJ2-2; 8 bases line up with TRBD2. The CDR3 loop spans 17 amino acids. V gave up 5 bases and J gave up 3 bases; unmatched junction bases: 11. CDR1 is MRHNA, CDR2 SNTAGT, per germline. The CDR3 sequence: CASSSGGAYYDTGELFF. The CDR3 DNA follows: TGTGCCAGCAGTTCCGGGGGGGCTTACTATGACACCGGGGAGCTGTTTTTT.

This chain joins TRBV6-1 and TRBJ1-5; 10 bases match TRBD1. This CDR3 region has 14 residues. The V and J ends lost 6 bases and 6 bases, in that order; junction bases with no gene match: 5. Germline CDR1 is MNHNS and CDR2 is SASEGT. The CDR3 bases are TGTGCCAGCAGAAGGGACAGGGGTTTTCAGCCCCAGCATTTT. Translating it yields CASRRDRGFQPQHF.

The gene calls are TRBV7-9 and TRBJ2-3; 9 bases are a match to TRBD2. This CDR3 contains 17 residues. Germline CDR1 and CDR2: SEHNR and FQNEAQ (reference sequence). With V trimmed by 3 bases and J by 3 bases, 10 bases remained unmatched. The CDR3 region has the DNA TGTGCCAGCAGCTTTTCTTCTGTGAGCGGGGGGACAGATACGCAGTATTTT. This encodes CASSFSSVSGGTDTQYF.

This clone was picked up a small number of times. The chain couples TRBV5-6 to TRBJ1-2; TRBD1 matches 7 bases. The CDR3 covers 15 residues. J lost 3 bases, V lost 4 bases, and 9 bases had no gene match. CDR1 is SGHDT, CDR2 YYEEEE, per germline. DNA of the CDR3: TGTGCCAGCAGCCATTACCGACAGGGACACTATGGCTACACCTTC. Translating gives CASSHYRQGHYGYTF.

The chain has TRBV5-6 and TRBJ1-5; 10 bases are a match to TRBD1. V lost 4 bases and J lost 7; bases outside the gene matches: 2. Germline V gene lookup returns CDR1 SGHDT and CDR2 YYEEEE. The CDR3 runs 13 residues. CDR3: CASSPTGGQPQHF. CDR3 DNA: TGTGCCAGCAGCCCGACAGGGGGCCAGCCCCAGCATTTT.

Only one count was recorded for this clone. The gene calls are TRBV5-1 and TRBJ2-1; 11 bases are a match to TRBD1. Germline loops: CDR1 SGHRS, CDR2 YFSETQ. This CDR3 is 15 amino acids long. Trimming at V came to 4 bases and at J to 8 bases, leaving 8 bases not matched to a gene. For the CDR3, the DNA is TGCGCCAGCAGCCCTGGACAGGGGGCTTTGTATGAGCAGTTCTTC. It specifies CASSPGQGALYEQFF.

This sequence joins TRBV14 and TRBJ2-5; D is unresolved. Looked up from germline, CDR1 is SGHDN and CDR2 is FVKESK. V dropped 1 base and J dropped 1 base, with 10 bases sitting between them. This CDR3 is built from 15 residues. The CDR3 region has the DNA TGTGCCAGCAGCCAAGTAGACGCATCCCAAGAGACCCAGTACTTC. Amino acids: CASSQVDASQETQYF.

The chain is built from TRBV9 and TRBJ2-1; 12 bases are shared with TRBD2. V was clipped by 4 bases and J by 6 bases; unmatched bases: 5. This CDR3 comprises 15 residues. The germline V gene encodes CDR1 SGDLS and CDR2 YYNGEE. The CDR3 region has the DNA TGTGCCAGCAGCAGGGGACTAGCGGGCCTCAATGAGCAGTTCTTC. Its protein product is CASSRGLAGLNEQFF.

The chain has TRBV5-4 and TRBJ2-1; TRBD2 is a possible D gene (6 bases). Trimming left V 0 bases short and J 0 bases short, with 19 bases between. The CDR3 extends over 19 amino acids. Germline V CDR1 and CDR2: SGHNT, YYREEE (reference sequence). CDR3: CASSLAVGGALTSYNEQFF. CDR3 coding DNA: TGTGCCAGCAGCTTGGCAGTGGGGGGAGCCCTTACCTCCTACAATGAGCAGTTCTTC.

There are a few counts of this clone. The chain carries TRBV5-5 and TRBJ1-2; D not resolved. The V gene's germline CDR1 is SGHKS and CDR2 YYEKEE (reference sequence). The V end was cut by 2 bases, the J end by 4 bases, with 12 bases between. The CDR3 runs 14 residues. The CDR3 DNA follows: TGTGCCAGCAGCTTTTGGTCCGCCGTCTATGGCTACACCTTC. Protein sequence: CASSFWSAVYGYTF. Using reference TRBV5-5 and TRBJ1-2 for the parts outside the CDR3, the full variable domain is DAGVTQSPTHLIKTRGQQVTLRCSPISGHKSVSWYQQVLGQGPQFIFQYYEKEERGRGNFPDRFSARQFPNYSSELNVNALLLGDSALYLCASSFWSAVYGYTFGSGTRLTVV.

J is TRBJ2-1 and V is TRBV2; either TRBD1 or TRBD2 may fit D (5 bases each). V was trimmed by 0 bases and J by 6 bases, leaving 15 bases between them. Germline assignment: CDR1 SNHLY and CDR2 FYNNEI. The CDR3 has 16 residues. CDR3 sequence (DNA): TGTGCCAGCAGTGAAGCCGCCGGGACCTTGTCCAATGAGCAGTTCTTC. This sequence encodes CASSEAAGTLSNEQFF. Looking up the rest from reference TRBV2 and TRBJ2-1 gives the full variable domain: EPEVTQTPSHQVTQMGQEVILRCVPISNHLYFYWYRQILGQKVEFLVSFYNNEISEKSEIFDDQFSVERPDGSNFTLKIRSTKLEDSAMYFCASSEAAGTLSNEQFFGPGTRLTVL.

As regards this clone: At one end the junction does not follow the germline gene, possibly because of a read error. The J gene is TRBJ2-2, the V gene TRBV7-7; D uncertain. The CDR3 loop spans 14 amino acids. The germline V gene has CDR1 SSHAT and CDR2 FNYEAQ (reference sequence). CDR3 DNA sequence: TGTGCTAGCAGCCCGGGTCCTAACACCGGGGAGCTGTTTTTT. It translates to CASSPGPNTGELFF.

The chain carries TRBV27 and TRBJ2-3; no clear D. From germline, CDR1 is MNHEY and CDR2 SMNVEV (reference sequence). The ends were cut back, 6 bases at V and 2 bases at J, with 3 bases in the middle. The CDR3 consists of 11 residues. This chain's CDR3 is CASRLTDTQYF. In nucleotides, the CDR3 is TGTGCCAGCAGACTCACAGATACGCAGTATTTT.

A few counts support this clone. The chain combines TRBV27 with TRBJ1-5; D gene uncertain. Germline V gives CDR1 MNHEY, CDR2 SMNVEV (reference sequence). Trimming removed 0 bases from V and 7 bases from J, with 7 bases in between. CDR3 length: 13 amino acids. As DNA, the CDR3 is TGTGCCAGCAGTTTATCGGCAGGCCAGCCCCAGCATTTT. Protein sequence: CASSLSAGQPQHF.